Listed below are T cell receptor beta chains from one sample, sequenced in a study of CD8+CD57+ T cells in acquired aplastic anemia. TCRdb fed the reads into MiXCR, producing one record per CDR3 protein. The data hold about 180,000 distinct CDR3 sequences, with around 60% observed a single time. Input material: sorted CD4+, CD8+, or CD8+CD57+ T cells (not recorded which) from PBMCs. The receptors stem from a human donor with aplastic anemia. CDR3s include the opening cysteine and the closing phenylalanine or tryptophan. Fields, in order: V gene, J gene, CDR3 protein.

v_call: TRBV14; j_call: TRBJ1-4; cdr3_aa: CASSQDFGRGEKLFF
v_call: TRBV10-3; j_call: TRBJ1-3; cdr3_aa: CAISGTYSSGNTIYF
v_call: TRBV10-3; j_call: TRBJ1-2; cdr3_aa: CAISTLGNYGYTF
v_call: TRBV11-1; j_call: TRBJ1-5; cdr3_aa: CASSQDSGQNQPQHF
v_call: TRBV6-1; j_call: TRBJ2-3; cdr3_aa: CAIWRGAGGRDTQYF
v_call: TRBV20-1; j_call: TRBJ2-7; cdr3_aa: CSARTSGGYEQYF
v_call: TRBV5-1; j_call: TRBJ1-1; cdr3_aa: CASSLADLGTEAFF
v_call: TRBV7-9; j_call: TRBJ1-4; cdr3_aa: CASSSRTGTNEKLFF
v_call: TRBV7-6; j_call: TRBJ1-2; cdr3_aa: CASSLGGGVHGYTF
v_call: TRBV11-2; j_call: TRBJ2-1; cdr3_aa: CASSVGTVLNEQFF
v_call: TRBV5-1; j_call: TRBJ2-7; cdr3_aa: CASSLVGYEQYF
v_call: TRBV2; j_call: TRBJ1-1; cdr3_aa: CASSLQGAETEAFF
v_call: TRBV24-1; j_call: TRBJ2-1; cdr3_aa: CATSDSEGFSYNEQFF
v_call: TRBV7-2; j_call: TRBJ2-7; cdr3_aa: CASSNDRRQAVQYF
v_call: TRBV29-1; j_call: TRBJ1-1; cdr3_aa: CSVKDRGNTEAFF
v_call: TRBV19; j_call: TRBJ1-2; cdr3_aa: CASSISQGGHGYTF
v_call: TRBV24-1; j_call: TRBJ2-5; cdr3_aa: CATSPGFLPQETQYF
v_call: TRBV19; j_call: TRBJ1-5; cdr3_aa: CASSIEGSNQPQHF
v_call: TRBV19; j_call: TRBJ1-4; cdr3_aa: CASSITSEKLFF
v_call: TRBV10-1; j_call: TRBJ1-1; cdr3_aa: CASSEGRERDEAFF
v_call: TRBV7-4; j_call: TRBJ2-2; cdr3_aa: CASSYGGVTGELFF
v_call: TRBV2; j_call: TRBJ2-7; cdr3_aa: CASSLSGGDEQYF
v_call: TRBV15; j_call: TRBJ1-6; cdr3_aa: CATSRITGAIYNSPLHF
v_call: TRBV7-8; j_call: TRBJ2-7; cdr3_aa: CASSLAGTSGYEQYF
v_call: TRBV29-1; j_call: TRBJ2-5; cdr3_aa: CSVRRVQETQYF
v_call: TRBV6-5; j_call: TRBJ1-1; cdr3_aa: CASSSLGATEAFF
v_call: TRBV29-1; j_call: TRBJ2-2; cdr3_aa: CNVQGWGAGELFF
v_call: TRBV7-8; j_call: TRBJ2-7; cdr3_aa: CASSLGGTGSYEQYF
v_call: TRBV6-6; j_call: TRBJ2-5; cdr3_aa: CASSYSRLETQYF
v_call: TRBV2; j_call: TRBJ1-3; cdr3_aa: CASIKTGQDRYGYTIYF
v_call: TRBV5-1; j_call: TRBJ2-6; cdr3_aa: CASSMTVSGANVLTF
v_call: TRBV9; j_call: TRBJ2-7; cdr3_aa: CASSVAQAPHEQYF
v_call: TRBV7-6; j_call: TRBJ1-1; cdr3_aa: CASSLIDWDTEALF
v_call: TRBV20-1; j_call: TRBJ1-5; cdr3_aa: CSASPDSYNQPQHF
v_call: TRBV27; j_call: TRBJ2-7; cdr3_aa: CASSIDRAREQYF
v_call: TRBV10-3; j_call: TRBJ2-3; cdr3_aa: CAIKLRRESTDTQYF
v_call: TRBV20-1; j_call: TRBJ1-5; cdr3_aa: CSASRGNSNQPQHF
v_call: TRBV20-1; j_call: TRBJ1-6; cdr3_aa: CSAGDVDRADSPLHF
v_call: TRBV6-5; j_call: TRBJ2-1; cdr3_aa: CASSPGPYNEQFF
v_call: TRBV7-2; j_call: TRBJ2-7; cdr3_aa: CASSPNSGQGRYEQYF
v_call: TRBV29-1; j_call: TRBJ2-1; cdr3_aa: CSVLSGAGENEQFF
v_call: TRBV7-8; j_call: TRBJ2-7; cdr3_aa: CASSRTGTGKYEQYF
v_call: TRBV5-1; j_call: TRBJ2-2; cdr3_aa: CASSLPKGGKNTGELFF
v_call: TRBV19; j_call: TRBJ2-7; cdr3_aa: CASSIRLTYEQYF
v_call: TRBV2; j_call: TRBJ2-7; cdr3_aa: CASTLSGTGYSYEQYF
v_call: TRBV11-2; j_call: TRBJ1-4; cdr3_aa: CASSLYRVATNEKLFF
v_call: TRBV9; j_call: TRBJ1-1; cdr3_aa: CARSVWANTEALF
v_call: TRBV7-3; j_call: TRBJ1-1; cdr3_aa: CASSFQGSTEAFF
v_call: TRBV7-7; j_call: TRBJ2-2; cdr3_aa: CASSLAGGGTGELFF
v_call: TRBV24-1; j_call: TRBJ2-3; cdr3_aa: CATSDRDGTDTQYF
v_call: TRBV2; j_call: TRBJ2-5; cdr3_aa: CASSSKTQYF
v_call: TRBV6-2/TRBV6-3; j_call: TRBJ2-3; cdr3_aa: CASSPGQDTDTQYF
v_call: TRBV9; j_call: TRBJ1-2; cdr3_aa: CASSLMGGQNYGYTF
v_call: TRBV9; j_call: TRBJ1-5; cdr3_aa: CASSVREGQPQHF
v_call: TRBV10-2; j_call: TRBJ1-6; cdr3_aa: CASSESFRDSTNSPLHF
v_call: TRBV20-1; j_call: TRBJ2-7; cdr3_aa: CSARGGTVEQYF
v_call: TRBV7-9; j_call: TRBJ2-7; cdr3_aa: CASSENYEQYF
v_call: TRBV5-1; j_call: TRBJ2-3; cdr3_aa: CASSDAQGQDTQYF